The TCR delta chain described here comes from a study of gammadelta T cells in human blood. This clone rates as hyperexpanded (1% or more). The antigen is unknown. At the DNA level, this CDR3 is encoded by other sequences in the same sample as well. TCRdb fed the RT-PCR reads into CATT to redo clone calling. The sample yields roughly 1,000 delta-chain clones, 30% to 40% seen once. Study results and caveats: Polyclonal expansion of innate γδ T cells after birth appeared microbially driven.

Germline CDR1 is GEAIGNYY and CDR2 is EKD. The CDR3 is 16 amino acids. Trimming took 0 bases from V and 1 from J, leaving 14 bases between them. The J gene is TRDJ1, the V gene TRDV2; D is uncertain. This receptor was identified in a human donor. The sample taken for sequencing was Vgamma9Vdelta2 gamma-delta T cells from infant blood. CDR3 region: CACDTVGGSPTDKLIF. CDR3 nucleotide sequence: TGTGCCTGTGACACCGTAGGTGGGTCGCCCACCGATAAACTCATCTTT.